This entry lists 23 T cell receptor beta chains sequenced from one sample in a study of molecular identifiers for immune sequencing clone quantification. TCRdb itself ran the PCR reads through MiXCR, one entry per CDR3 protein. The sample lists 80,000 to 95,000 distinct CDR3 sequences; around 17% were seen once. What was sequenced was naive CD8+ T cells from blood, with Jurkat cell RNA spiked in. Subset reported: FACS-sorted CD8+CD4-CCR7+CD45RA+ naive T cells. These receptors all come from a human donor in good health. Some libraries in this study had Jurkat cell RNA spiked in.

This clonotype was recorded only once. The chain combines TRBV3-1 with TRBJ2-7, with 8 nucleotides matching TRBD2. Germline loops: CDR1 LGHDT, CDR2 YNNKEL (reference sequence). The J segment lost 2 bases and the V segment lost 5 bases, leaving 5 bases of the junction unmatched. The CDR3 is made up of 14 amino acids. The CDR3 bases are TGTGCCAGCAGCACTATAGCGGGGCCCTACGAGCAGTACTTC. Its translation: CASSTIAGPYEQYF.

This clonotype was seen at least ten times. This rearrangement joins TRBV7-9 to TRBJ2-7, with D perhaps TRBD1 (6 bases). Trimming stripped 2 bases from V and 3 bases from J, with 8 bases between. This CDR3 is built from 13 residues. CDR1 is SEHNR and CDR2 is FQNEAQ in the germline V gene (reference sequence). DNA for the CDR3: TGTGCCAGCAGCTTATCAGGGGTCTACGAGCAGTACTTC. Its translation: CASSLSGVYEQYF.

Remarks on this clonotype: A much larger clone differs from this one at a single base, so this may be a read error. No conserved phenylalanine or tryptophan is present at the end of the CDR3, so a read error is the likely explanation. The chain uses TRBV4-3 and TRBJ2-3, with 8 nucleotides matching TRBD2. CDR1 and CDR2 (germline): LGHNA, YSLEER. The junction had 10 bases not matched to a gene; V was cut back by 1 base and J by 10 bases. This CDR3 has 15 amino acids. CDR3: CASSQAPGGSLAQYS. In DNA form, the CDR3 reads TGCGCCAGCAGCCAAGCCCCGGGGGGGTCCCTTGCGCAGTATTCT.

This clonotype was counted at least ten times. This chain connects TRBV6-2 or TRBV6-3 to TRBJ1-4, with TRBD1 matching 7 bases. This CDR3 spans 16 amino acids. CDR1 and CDR2 (germline): MNHEY, SVGEGT. The junction had 13 bases not matched to a gene; V was cut back by 5 bases and J by 7 bases. CDR3 protein: CASSTHPGTAPEKLFF. The CDR3, as DNA: TGTGCCAGCAGTACCCATCCCGGGACAGCGCCTGAAAAACTGTTTTTT.

This clonotype was detected many times. The chain recombines TRBV7-2 with TRBJ2-7; no clear D. The CDR3 loop spans 12 amino acids. CDR1 is SGHTA and CDR2 is FQGNSA in the germline V gene. Trimming took 5 bases from V and 0 from J, leaving 5 bases between them. The CDR3, as DNA: TGTGCCAGCAGCGCCCTCTCCTACGAGCAGTACTTC. This gives the protein CASSALSYEQYF. Drawing the rest from reference TRBV7-2 and TRBJ2-7, the complete variable domain is GAGVSQSPSNKVTEKGKDVELRCDPISGHTALYWYRQSLGQGLEFLIYFQGNSAPDKSGLPSDRFSAERTGGSVSTLTIQRTQQEDSAVYLCASSALSYEQYFGPGTRLTVT.

This clonotype was seen ten or more times. The chain joins TRBV24-1 to TRBJ2-2; 8 nucleotides match TRBD1. Germline V lookup: CDR1 KGHDR, CDR2 SFDVKD. V was clipped by 4 bases and J by 6 bases; unmatched bases: 12. The CDR3 loop spans 17 amino acids. CDR3 sequence (DNA): TGTGCCACCAGTGACAATGGACAGGGTATAGTCGCCGGGGAGCTGTTTTTT. It encodes CATSDNGQGIVAGELFF.

The V and J genes are TRBV23-1 and TRBJ2-5, with 10 positions matching TRBD2. TRBV23-1 qualifies as an ORF whose function is uncertain. J was trimmed by 5 bases and V by 6 bases; bases with no gene match: 15. This CDR3 has 17 residues. The CDR3 bases are TGCGCCAGCAGACGCCTGTCCGCTAGCGGGAGTGTTGAGACCCAGTACTTC. Its translation: CASRRLSASGSVETQYF.

The chain recombines TRBV7-9 with TRBJ2-7; TRBD2 might be the D (5 bases). This CDR3 comprises 15 residues. In germline, CDR1 is SEHNR, CDR2 FQNEAQ (reference sequence). V was shortened by 1 base and J by 2 bases, with 12 bases between the two germline ends. This CDR3 is CASSLGRDYTYEQYF. CDR3 nucleotide sequence: TGTGCCAGCAGCTTAGGTCGAGACTATACCTACGAGCAGTACTTC.

This clonotype was observed many times. The rearrangement uses TRBV5-4 and TRBJ2-5; 9 nucleotides match TRBD2. The CDR3 runs to 14 residues. Germline-derived CDR1 and CDR2 are SGHNT and YYREEE (reference sequence). Trimming took 4 bases from V and 1 from J; bases not matched to a gene: 2. The CDR3 here is CASSQGLAQETQYF. The CDR3 DNA follows: TGTGCCAGCAGCCAGGGACTAGCCCAAGAGACCCAGTACTTC.

This clonotype was seen at least ten times. CDR3 sequence: CATATSGGAGEQFF. The CDR3 DNA sequence: TGTGCCACCGCGACTAGCGGGGGGGCCGGTGAGCAGTTCTTC. The rearrangement uses TRBV6-5 and TRBJ2-1; 14 nucleotides line up with TRBD2. V was pared by 10 bases and J by 9 bases, with 8 bases of the junction left unmatched. Germline V gene data show CDR1 as MNHEY and CDR2 as SVGAGI. The CDR3 loop spans 14 amino acids.

The V gene is TRBV7-3, the J gene TRBJ2-6, with TRBD1 identical over 10 bases. V lost 4 bases to trimming and J lost 0 bases; unmatched junction nucleotides: 12. Germline values: CDR1 SGHTA, CDR2 FQGTGA. This CDR3 spans 20 amino acids. CDR3 in amino acids: CASSSFDGTGDPSGANVLTF. In nucleotides, the CDR3 is TGTGCCAGCAGCTCTTTCGATGGGACAGGGGACCCCTCTGGGGCCAACGTCCTGACTTTC.

This clonotype occurred many times. The V and J genes are TRBV12-3 or TRBV12-4 and TRBJ2-7; no clear D gene. V was trimmed by 5 bases and J by 3 bases, leaving 8 bases between them. There are 12 residues in the CDR3. CDR3 region: CASSPDYYEQYF. CDR3 sequence (DNA): TGTGCCAGCAGTCCCGATTACTACGAGCAGTACTTC.

About this clonotype itself: A much larger clonotype is one base distant, so this may be a read error. The genes are TRBV25-1 and TRBJ1-1; D is undetermined. Per the germline V gene, CDR1 is MGHDK and CDR2 is SYGVNS. The CDR3 is made up of 17 amino acids. This chain's CDR3 is CAGSAWVRSIMNTEAFF. The CDR3 DNA reads as TGTGCCGGCAGTGCCTGGGTCAGATCAATTATGAACACTGAAGCTTTCTTT.

For this clonotype: This may stem from a read error, because a much larger clone lies one nucleotide away. DNA for the CDR3: TGTGCCTGGAGTTTTTATTCTGGGGCCAACGACCTGACTTTC. This gives the protein CAWSFYSGANDLTF. The V gene is TRBV30, the J gene TRBJ2-6, with D possibly matching TRBD1 (5 bases). The germline gives CDR1 GTSNPN, CDR2 SVGIG (reference sequence). This CDR3 spans 14 amino acids. The variable domain in full, completed from reference TRBV30 and TRBJ2-6, reads SQTIHQWPATLVQPVGSPLSLECTVEGTSNPNLYWYRQAAGRGLQLLFYSVGIGQISSEVPQNLSASRPQDRQFILSSKKLLLSDSGFYLCAWSFYSGANDLTFGAGSRLTVL.

This clonotype came up many times. This chain links TRBV27 with TRBJ1-2; D possibly corresponds to TRBD1 (6 bases). This CDR3 is 13 amino acids long. From germline, CDR1 is MNHEY and CDR2 SMNVEV (reference sequence). Deletions cut 5 bases from V and 1 base from J, with 8 bases between. CDR3 in DNA: TGTGCCAGCAGTCCGGACAGTAACTATGGCTACACCTTC. It is translated as CASSPDSNYGYTF.

This clonotype was seen repeatedly, ten times or more. At one of its ends the junction is not consistent with the germline gene, which may arise from a read error. The V gene is TRBV29-1, the J gene TRBJ2-7; D gene unclear. The CDR3 extends over 13 amino acids. From germline, CDR1 is SQVTM and CDR2 ANQGSEA. The CDR3 region is CSVEGRTRYEQYF. As DNA, the CDR3 is TGCAGCGTGGAAGGACGGACGAGGTACGAGCAGTACTTC.

V is TRBV19 and J is TRBJ1-1; the match to TRBD1 covers 9 bases. Germline loops: CDR1 LNHDA, CDR2 SQIVND (reference sequence). CDR3 size: 18 residues. V lost 7 bases to trimming and J lost 4 bases; unmatched junction nucleotides: 19. CDR3 bases: TGTGCCAGTATCCTACGCCCGGGACAGGGCCTTTTCACCACTGAAGCTTTCTTT. This gives the protein CASILRPGQGLFTTEAFF.

In this sample, this clonotype turned up many times. The CDR3 spells CASSTDRSEQYF. In nucleotides, the CDR3 is TGTGCCAGCAGTACCGACAGGTCCGAGCAGTACTTC. J is TRBJ2-7 and V is TRBV7-9, with D possibly TRBD1 on 6 matching bases. This CDR3 spans 12 amino acids. V shed 6 bases and J shed 6 bases, with 12 bases lying between them. Germline CDR1 and CDR2: SEHNR and FQNEAQ (reference sequence).

This clonotype was seen at least ten times. The J gene is TRBJ1-5, the V gene TRBV27; tentatively, D is TRBD1 (6 bases). CDR1 and CDR2 from the germline V gene are MNHEY and SMNVEV (reference sequence). The V end was cut by 4 bases, the J end by 3 bases, with 13 bases between. The length of the CDR3 is 15 residues. This chain's CDR3 is CASSSTGLYNQPQHF. The CDR3 DNA is TGTGCCAGCAGTTCGACAGGCCTATACAATCAGCCCCAGCATTTT.

This clonotype was observed many times. The chain links TRBV5-6 to TRBJ2-7, with TRBD1 matching 8 bases. Germline loops: CDR1 SGHDT, CDR2 YYEEEE. The CDR3 is 14 amino acids. V trimming: 2 bases; J trimming: 2 bases; junction bases outside the gene matches: 3. This CDR3 is CASSFGTGPYEQYF. Written as DNA, the CDR3 is TGTGCCAGCAGCTTCGGGACAGGTCCCTACGAGCAGTACTTC.

The table lists this clonotype with many counts. The V gene is TRBV20-1, the J gene TRBJ2-3; maybe TRBD2 (6 bases). Trimming pared 0 bases from V and 3 bases from J, leaving 10 bases between. The CDR3 is 14 residues long. The germline V gene encodes CDR1 DFQATT and CDR2 SNEGSKA (reference sequence). The CDR3 DNA is TGCAGTGCTAGAGATCTGGGGGGTACAGATACGCAGTATTTT. This sequence encodes CSARDLGGTDTQYF.

This clonotype has ten or more counts. The gene calls are TRBV7-9 and TRBJ1-1; the D gene is possibly TRBD1 (5 bases). Germline lookup yields CDR1 SEHNR and CDR2 FQNEAQ (reference sequence). This CDR3 is 14 amino acids long. V lost 1 base and J 8 bases, leaving 14 bases between the germline ends. CDR3 nucleotides: TGTGCCAGCAGCTTAGGTGGGGAGCGGACAGAAGCTTTCTTT. Translation gives CASSLGGERTEAFF. Looking up the rest from reference TRBV7-9 and TRBJ1-1 gives the full variable domain: DTGVSQNPRHKITKRGQNVTFRCDPISEHNRLYWYRQTLGQGPEFLTYFQNEAQLEKSRLLSDRFSAERPKGSFSTLEIQRTEQGDSAMYLCASSLGGERTEAFFGQGTRLTVV.

This rearrangement joins TRBV28 to TRBJ2-1, with TRBD2 identical over 11 bases. There are 15 residues in the CDR3. The germline V gene has CDR1 MDHEN and CDR2 SYDVKM. J was trimmed by 4 bases and V by 7 bases; bases with no gene match: 6. CDR3 sequence: CASTVTSGTYNEQFF. The CDR3 DNA reads TGTGCCAGCACTGTGACTAGCGGGACTTACAATGAGCAGTTCTTC.